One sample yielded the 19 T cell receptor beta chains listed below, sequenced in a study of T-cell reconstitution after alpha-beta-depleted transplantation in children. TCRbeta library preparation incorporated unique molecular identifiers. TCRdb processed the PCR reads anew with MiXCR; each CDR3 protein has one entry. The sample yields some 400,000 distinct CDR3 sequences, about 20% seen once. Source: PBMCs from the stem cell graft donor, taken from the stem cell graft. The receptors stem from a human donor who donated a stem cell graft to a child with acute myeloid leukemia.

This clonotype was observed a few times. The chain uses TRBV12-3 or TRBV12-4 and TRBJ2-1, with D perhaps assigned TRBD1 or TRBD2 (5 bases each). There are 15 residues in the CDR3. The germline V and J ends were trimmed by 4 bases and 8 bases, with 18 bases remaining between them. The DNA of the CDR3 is TGTGCCAGCAGTTCCCACGGGACCCTCGGCGATGAGCAGTTCTTC. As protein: CASSSHGTLGDEQFF.

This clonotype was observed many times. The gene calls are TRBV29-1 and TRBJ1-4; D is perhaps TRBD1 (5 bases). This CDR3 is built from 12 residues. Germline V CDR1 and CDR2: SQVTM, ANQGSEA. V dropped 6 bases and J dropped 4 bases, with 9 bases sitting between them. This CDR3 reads CSVGHNNEKLFF. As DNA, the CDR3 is TGCAGCGTCGGACACAATAATGAAAAACTGTTTTTT.

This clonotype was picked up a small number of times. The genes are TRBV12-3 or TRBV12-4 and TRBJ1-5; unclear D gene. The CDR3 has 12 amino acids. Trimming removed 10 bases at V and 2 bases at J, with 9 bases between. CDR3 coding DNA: TGTGCCATCGGTCTCCGCAATCAGCCCCAGCATTTT. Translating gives CAIGLRNQPQHF.

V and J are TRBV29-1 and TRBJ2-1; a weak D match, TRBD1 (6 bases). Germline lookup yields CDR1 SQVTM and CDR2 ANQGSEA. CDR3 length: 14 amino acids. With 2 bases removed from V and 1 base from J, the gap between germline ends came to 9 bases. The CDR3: CSVESGQSYNEQFF. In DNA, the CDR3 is TGCAGCGTTGAATCCGGACAGTCCTACAATGAGCAGTTCTTC.

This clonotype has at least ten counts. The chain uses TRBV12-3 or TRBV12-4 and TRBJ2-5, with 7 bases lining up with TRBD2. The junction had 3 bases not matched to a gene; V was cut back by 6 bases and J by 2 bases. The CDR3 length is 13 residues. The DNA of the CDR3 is TGTGCCAGCAGCTTTAGCGGGCAAGAGACCCAGTACTTC. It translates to CASSFSGQETQYF.

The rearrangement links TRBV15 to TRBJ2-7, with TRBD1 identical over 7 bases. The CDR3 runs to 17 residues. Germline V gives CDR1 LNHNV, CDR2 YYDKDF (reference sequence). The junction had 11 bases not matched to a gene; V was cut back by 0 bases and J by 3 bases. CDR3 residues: CATSRDLGQGERYEQYF. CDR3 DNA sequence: TGTGCCACCAGCAGAGATCTAGGGCAGGGGGAACGCTACGAGCAGTACTTC.

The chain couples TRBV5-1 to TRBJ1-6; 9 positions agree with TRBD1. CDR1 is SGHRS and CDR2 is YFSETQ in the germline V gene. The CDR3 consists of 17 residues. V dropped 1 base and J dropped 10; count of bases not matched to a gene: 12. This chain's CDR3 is CASSLNGGTGLGSPLHF. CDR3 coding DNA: TGCGCCAGCAGCTTGAATGGTGGGACAGGGCTCGGGTCACCCCTCCACTTT.

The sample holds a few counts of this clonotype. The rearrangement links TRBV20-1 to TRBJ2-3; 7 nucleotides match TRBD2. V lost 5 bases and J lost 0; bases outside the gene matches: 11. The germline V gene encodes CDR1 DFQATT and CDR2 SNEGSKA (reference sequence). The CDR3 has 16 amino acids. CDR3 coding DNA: TGCAGTGCTTTTCCTTTGAGCGGGATTAGCACAGATACGCAGTATTTT. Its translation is CSAFPLSGISTDTQYF.

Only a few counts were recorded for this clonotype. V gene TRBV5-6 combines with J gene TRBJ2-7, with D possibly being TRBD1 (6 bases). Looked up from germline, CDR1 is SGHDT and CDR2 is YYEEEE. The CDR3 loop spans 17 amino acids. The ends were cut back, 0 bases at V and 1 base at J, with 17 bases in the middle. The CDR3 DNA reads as TGTGCCAGCAGCTTGGTAGGACAGTTTACCCCATCCTACGAGCAGTACTTC. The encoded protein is CASSLVGQFTPSYEQYF.

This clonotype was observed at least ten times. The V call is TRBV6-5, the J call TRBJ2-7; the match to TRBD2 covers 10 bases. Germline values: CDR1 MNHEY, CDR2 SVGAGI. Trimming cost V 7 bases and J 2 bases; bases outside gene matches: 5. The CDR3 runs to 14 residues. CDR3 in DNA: TGTGCCAGCAAAGGACTAGCGGAGGCCTACGAGCAGTACTTC. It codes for CASKGLAEAYEQYF.

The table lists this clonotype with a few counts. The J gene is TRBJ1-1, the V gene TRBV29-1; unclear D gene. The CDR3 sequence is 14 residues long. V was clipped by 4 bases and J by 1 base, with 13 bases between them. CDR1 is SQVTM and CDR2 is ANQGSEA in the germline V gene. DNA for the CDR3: TGCAGCGTTGTAAGTCTCGGGCCGAACACTGAAGCTTTCTTT. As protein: CSVVSLGPNTEAFF.

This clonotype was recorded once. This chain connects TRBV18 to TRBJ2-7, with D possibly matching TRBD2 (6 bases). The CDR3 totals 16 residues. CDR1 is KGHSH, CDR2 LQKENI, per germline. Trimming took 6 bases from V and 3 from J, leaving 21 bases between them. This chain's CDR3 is CASSQSPTGSNYEQYF. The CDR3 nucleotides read TGTGCCAGCTCTCAATCACCAACCGGGAGTAACTACGAGCAGTACTTC.

The CDR3: CASSQEEIGGLVEEKLFF. The CDR3 DNA follows: TGTGCCAGCAGCCAAGAAGAGATAGGCGGTCTAGTTGAGGAAAAACTGTTTTTT. This chain joins TRBV14 and TRBJ1-4, with D hard to call. Trimming took 0 bases from V and 8 from J, leaving 22 bases between them. This CDR3 contains 18 residues. CDR1 is SGHDN and CDR2 is FVKESK in the germline V gene.

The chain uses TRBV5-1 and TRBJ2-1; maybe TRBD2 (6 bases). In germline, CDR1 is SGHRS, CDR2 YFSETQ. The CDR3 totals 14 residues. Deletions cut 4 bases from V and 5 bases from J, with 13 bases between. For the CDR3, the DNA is TGCGCCAGCAGCCCGGGACTCGATAACAATGAGCAGTTCTTC. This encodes CASSPGLDNNEQFF.

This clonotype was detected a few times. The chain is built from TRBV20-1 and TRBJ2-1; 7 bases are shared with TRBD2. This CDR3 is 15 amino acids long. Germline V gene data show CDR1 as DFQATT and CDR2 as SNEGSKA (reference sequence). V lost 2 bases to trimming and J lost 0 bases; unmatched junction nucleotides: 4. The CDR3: CSARPSGPSYNEQFF. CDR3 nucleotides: TGCAGTGCTAGACCTAGCGGACCCTCCTACAATGAGCAGTTCTTC.

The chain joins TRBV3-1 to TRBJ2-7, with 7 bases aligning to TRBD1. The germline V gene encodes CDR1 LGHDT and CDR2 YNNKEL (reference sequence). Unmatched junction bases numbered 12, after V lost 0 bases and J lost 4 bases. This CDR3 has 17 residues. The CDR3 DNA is TGTGCCAGCAGCCAAGATCGAGGGGGCGGGCCTTTTTACGAGCAGTACTTC. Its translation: CASSQDRGGGPFYEQYF.

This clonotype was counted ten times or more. In DNA form, the CDR3 reads TGCAGTGCTAGAGCCCCGGCTACCGACGAGCAGTACTTC. As protein: CSARAPATDEQYF. The chain joins TRBV20-1 to TRBJ2-7; D unresolved. Germline values: CDR1 DFQATT, CDR2 SNEGSKA (reference sequence). This CDR3 spans 13 amino acids. The V end lost 1 base, the J end lost 5 bases, and 12 bases lay between the germline ends.

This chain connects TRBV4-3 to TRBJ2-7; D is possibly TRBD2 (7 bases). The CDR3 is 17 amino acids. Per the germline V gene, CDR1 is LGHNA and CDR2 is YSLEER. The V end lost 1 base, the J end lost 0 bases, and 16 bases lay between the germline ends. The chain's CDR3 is CASSQAPGGGPSYEQYF. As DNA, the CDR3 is TGCGCCAGCAGCCAAGCACCTGGGGGGGGCCCCTCCTACGAGCAGTACTTC.

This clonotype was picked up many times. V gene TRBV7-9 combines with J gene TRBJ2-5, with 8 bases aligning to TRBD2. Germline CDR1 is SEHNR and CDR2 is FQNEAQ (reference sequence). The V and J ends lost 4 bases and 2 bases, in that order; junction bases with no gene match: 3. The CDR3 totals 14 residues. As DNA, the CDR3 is TGTGCCAGCAGCTCTAGCGGGTCACAAGAGACCCAGTACTTC. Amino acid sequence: CASSSSGSQETQYF.